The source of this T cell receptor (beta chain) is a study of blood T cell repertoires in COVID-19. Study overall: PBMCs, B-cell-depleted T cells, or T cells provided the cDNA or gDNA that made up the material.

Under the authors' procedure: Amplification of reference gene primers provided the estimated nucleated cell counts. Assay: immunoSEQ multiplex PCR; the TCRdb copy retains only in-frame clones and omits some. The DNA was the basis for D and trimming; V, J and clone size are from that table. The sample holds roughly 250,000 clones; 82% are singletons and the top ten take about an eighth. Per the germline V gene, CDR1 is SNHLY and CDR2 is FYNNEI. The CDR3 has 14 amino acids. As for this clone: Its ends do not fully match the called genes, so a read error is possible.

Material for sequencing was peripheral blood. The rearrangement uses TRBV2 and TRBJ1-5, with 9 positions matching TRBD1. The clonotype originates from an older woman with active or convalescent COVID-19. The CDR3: CASSEGQGTQPQHF. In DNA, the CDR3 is TGTGCCAGCAGCGAAGGACAGGGGACCCAGCCCCAGCATTTT.